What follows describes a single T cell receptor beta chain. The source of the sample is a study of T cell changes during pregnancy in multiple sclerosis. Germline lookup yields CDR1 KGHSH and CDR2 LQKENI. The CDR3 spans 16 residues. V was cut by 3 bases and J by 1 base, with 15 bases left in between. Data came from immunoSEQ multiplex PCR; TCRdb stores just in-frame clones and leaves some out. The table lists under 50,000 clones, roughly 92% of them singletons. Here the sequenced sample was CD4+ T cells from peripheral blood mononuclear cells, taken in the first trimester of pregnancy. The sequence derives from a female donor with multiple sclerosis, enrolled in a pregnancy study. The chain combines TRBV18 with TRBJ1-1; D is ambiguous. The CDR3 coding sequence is TGTGCCAGCTCACCGCCGGGAAGGGTAGGGAACACTGAAGCTTTCTTT. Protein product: CASSPPGRVGNTEAFF.